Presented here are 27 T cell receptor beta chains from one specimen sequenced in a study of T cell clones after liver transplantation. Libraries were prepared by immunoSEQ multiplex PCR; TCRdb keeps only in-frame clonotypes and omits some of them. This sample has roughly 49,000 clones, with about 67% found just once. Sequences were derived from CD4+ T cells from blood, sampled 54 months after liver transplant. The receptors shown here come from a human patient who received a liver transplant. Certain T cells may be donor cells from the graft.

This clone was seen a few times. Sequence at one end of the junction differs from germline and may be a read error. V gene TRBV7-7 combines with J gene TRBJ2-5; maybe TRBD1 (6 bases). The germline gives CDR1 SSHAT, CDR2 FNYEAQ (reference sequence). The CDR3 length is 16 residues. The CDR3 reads CASSPGLARGQETQYF. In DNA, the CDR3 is TGTGCTAGCAGCCCCGGGTTGGCCAGGGGCCAAGAGACCCAGTACTTC.

The CDR3: CATSRDSARGETQYF. CDR3 sequence (DNA): TGTGCCACCAGCAGAGATTCGGCCAGGGGAGAGACCCAGTACTTC. J is TRBJ2-5 and V is TRBV15; D possibly corresponds to TRBD1 (6 bases). Germline assignment: CDR1 LNHNV and CDR2 YYDKDF (reference sequence). Between the trimmed V and J ends, which lost 0 bases and 4 bases, there was a span of 12 bases. This CDR3 is 15 amino acids long.

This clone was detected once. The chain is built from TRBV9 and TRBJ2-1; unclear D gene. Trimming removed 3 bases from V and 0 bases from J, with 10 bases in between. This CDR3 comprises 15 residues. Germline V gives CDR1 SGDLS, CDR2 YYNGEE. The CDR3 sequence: CASSARQSSYNEQFF. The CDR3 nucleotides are TGTGCCAGCAGCGCCCGACAAAGCTCCTACAATGAGCAGTTCTTC.

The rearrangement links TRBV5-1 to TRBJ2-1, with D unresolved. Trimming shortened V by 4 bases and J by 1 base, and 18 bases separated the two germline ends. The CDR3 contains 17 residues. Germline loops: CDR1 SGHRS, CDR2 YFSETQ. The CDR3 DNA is TGCGCCAGCAGCATAGTATCGTTAGGGAATTCCTACAATGAGCAGTTCTTC. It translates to CASSIVSLGNSYNEQFF.

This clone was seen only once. The CDR3 DNA is TGTGCCAGCAGCCAAGAATGGAGCGGGGTTTTTACGCAGTATTTT. As protein: CASSQEWSGVFTQYF. The chain uses TRBV4-2 and TRBJ2-3; 7 nucleotides match TRBD2. Germline lookup yields CDR1 LGHNA and CDR2 YNFKEQ. The V gene end was trimmed by 0 bases and the J gene end by 8 bases; junction bases not matched to a gene: 8. This CDR3 contains 15 residues.

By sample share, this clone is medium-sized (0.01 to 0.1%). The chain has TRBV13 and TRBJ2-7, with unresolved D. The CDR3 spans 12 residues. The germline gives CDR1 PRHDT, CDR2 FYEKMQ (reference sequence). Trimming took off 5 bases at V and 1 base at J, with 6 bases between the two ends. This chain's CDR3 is CASSRVSYEQYF. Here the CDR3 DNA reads TGTGCCAGCAGCAGGGTTTCCTACGAGCAGTACTTC. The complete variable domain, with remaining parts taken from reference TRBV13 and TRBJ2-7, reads AAGVIQSPRHLIKEKRETATLKCYPIPRHDTVYWYQQGPGQDPQFLISFYEKMQSDKGSIPDRFSAQQFSDYHSELNMSSLELGDSALYFCASSRVSYEQYFGPGTRLTVT.

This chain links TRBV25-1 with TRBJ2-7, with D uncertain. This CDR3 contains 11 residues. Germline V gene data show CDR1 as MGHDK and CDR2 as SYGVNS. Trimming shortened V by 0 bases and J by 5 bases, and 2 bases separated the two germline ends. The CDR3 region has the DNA TGTGCCAGCAGTGAATACAACGAGCAGTACTTC. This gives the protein CASSEYNEQYF.

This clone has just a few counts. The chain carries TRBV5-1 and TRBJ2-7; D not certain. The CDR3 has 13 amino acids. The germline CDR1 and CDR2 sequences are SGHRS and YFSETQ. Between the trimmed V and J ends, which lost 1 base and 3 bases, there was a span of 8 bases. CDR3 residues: CASSLQANYEQYF. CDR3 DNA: TGCGCCAGCAGCTTGCAGGCAAACTACGAGCAGTACTTC.

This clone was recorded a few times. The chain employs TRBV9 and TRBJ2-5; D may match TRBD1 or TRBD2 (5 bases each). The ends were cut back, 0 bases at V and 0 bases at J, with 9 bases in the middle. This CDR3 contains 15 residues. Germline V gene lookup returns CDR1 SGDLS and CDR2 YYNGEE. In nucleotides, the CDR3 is TGTGCCAGCAGCGTAGGGGGGTATGACCAAGAGACCCAGTACTTC. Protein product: CASSVGGYDQETQYF.

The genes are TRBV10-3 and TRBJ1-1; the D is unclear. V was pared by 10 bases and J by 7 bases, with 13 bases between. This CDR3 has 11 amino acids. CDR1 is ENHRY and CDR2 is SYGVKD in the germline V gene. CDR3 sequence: CATMDSVEAFF. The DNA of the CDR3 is TGTGCCACCATGGATTCAGTTGAAGCTTTCTTT.

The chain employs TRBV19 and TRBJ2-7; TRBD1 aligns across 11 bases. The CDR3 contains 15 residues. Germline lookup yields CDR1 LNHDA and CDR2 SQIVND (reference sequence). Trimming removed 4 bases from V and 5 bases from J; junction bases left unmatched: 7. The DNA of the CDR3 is TGTGCCAGTAGTACAGCCGGGACAGGGGGTGACGAGCAGTACTTC. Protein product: CASSTAGTGGDEQYF.

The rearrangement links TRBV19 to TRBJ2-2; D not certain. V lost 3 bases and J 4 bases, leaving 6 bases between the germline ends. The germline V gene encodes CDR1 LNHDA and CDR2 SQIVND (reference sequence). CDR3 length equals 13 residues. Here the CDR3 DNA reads TGTGCCAGTAGTATTCAAAGCACCGGGGAGCTGTTTTTT. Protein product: CASSIQSTGELFF.

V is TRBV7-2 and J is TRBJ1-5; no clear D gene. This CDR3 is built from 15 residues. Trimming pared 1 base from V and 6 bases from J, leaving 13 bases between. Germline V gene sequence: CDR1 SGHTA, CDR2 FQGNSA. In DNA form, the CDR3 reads TGTGCCAGCAGCTTAGGTTTCATGGATAGTCAGCCCCAGCATTTT. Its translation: CASSLGFMDSQPQHF.

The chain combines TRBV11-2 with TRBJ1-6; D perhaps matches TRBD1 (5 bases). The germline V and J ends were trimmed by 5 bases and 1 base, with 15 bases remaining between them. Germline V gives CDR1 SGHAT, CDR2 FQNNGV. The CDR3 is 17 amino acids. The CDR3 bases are TGTGCCAGCAGCCGCCCGGGGGGTGGTTCCTATAATTCACCCCTCCACTTT. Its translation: CASSRPGGGSYNSPLHF.

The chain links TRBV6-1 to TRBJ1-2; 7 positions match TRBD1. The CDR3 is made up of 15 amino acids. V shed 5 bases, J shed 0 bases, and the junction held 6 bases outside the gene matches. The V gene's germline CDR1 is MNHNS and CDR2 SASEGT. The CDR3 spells CASSKDRPSNYGYTF. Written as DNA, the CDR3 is TGTGCCAGCAGTAAGGACAGGCCCTCTAACTATGGCTACACCTTC.

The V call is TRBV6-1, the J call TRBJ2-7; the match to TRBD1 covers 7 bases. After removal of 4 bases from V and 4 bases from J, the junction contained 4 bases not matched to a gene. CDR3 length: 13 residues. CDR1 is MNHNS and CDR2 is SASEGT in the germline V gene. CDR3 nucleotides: TGTGCCAGCAGTGCGGACAGGTATTACGAGCAGTACTTC. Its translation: CASSADRYYEQYF.

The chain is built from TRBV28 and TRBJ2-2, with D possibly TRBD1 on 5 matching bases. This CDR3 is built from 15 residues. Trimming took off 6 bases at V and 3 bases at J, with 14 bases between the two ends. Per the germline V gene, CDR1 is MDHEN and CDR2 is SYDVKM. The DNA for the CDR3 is TGTGCCAGCAGCCCAGCAGACAGATACACCGGGGAGCTGTTTTTT. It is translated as CASSPADRYTGELFF.

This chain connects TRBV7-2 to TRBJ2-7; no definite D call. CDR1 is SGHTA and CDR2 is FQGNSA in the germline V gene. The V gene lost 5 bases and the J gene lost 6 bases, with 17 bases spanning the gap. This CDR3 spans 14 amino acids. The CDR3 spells CASSTVTARSEQYF. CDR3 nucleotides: TGTGCCAGCAGCACCGTCACTGCCCGGAGCGAGCAGTACTTC.

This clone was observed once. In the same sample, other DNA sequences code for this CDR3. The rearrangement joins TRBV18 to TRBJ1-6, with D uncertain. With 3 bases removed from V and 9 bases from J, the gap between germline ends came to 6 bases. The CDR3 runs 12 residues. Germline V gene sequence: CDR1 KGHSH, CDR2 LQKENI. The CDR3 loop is CASSPQGSPLHF. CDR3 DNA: TGTGCCAGCTCACCGCAAGGTTCACCCCTCCACTTT.

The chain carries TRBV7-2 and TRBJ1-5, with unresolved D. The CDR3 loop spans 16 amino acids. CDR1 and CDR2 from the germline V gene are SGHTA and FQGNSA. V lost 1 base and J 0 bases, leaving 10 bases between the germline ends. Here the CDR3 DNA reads TGTGCCAGCAGCTTAGTTGTGGGAGCTAGCAATCAGCCCCAGCATTTT. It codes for CASSLVVGASNQPQHF.

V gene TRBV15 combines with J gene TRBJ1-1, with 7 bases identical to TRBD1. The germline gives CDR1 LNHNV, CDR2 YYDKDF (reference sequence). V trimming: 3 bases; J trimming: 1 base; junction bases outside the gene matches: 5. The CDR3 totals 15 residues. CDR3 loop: CATSRDRPWNTEAFF. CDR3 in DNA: TGTGCCACCAGCAGGGACAGGCCTTGGAACACTGAAGCTTTCTTT. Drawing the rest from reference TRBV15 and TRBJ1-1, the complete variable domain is DAMVIQNPRYQVTQFGKPVTLSCSQTLNHNVMYWYQQKSSQAPKLLFHYYDKDFNNEADTPDNFQSRRPNTSFCFLDIRSPGLGDTAMYLCATSRDRPWNTEAFFGQGTRLTVV.

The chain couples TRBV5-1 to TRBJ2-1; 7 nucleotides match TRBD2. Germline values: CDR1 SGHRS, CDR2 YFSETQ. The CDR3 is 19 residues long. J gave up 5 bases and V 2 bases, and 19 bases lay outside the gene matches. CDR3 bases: TGCGCCAGCAGCTTCGGCCTCGCCTTGTCGGCGGGGGACCACAATGAGCAGTTCTTC. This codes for CASSFGLALSAGDHNEQFF.

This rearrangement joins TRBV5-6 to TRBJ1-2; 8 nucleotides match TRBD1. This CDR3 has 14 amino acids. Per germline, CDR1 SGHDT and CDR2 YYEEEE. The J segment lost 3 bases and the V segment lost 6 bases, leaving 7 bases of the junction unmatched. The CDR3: CASTSRGLDYGYTF. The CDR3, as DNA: TGTGCCAGCACCTCCAGGGGGCTTGACTATGGCTACACCTTC.

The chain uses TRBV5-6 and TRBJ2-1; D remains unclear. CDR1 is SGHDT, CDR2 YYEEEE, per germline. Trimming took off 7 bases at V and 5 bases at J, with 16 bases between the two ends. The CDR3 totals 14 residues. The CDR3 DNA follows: TGTGCCAGCTTCCGATCCGGGCTCCACAATGAGCAGTTCTTC. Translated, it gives CASFRSGLHNEQFF.

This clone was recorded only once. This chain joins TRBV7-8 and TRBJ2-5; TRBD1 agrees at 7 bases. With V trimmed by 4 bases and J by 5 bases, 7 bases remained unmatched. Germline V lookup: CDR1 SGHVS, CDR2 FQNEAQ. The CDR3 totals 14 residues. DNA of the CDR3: TGTGCCAGCAGCTCACAGGGGCTGGGGGAGACCCAGTACTTC. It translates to CASSSQGLGETQYF.

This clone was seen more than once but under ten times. CDR3 protein: CASSPQLINRVSAEAFF. CDR3 coding DNA: TGTGCCAGCAGTCCGCAATTGATTAACAGGGTATCCGCTGAAGCTTTCTTT. The gene calls are TRBV28 and TRBJ1-1; tentatively, D is TRBD1 (6 bases). Looked up from germline, CDR1 is MDHEN and CDR2 is SYDVKM. The CDR3 has 17 amino acids. Trimming left V 5 bases short and J 6 bases short, with 25 bases between.

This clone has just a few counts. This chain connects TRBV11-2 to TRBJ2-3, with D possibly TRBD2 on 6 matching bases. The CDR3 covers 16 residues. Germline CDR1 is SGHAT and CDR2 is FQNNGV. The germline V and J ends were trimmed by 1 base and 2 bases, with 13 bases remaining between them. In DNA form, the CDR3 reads TGTGCCAGCAGCTTAGTGGGGGGTTCCTACACAGATACGCAGTATTTT. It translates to CASSLVGGSYTDTQYF.